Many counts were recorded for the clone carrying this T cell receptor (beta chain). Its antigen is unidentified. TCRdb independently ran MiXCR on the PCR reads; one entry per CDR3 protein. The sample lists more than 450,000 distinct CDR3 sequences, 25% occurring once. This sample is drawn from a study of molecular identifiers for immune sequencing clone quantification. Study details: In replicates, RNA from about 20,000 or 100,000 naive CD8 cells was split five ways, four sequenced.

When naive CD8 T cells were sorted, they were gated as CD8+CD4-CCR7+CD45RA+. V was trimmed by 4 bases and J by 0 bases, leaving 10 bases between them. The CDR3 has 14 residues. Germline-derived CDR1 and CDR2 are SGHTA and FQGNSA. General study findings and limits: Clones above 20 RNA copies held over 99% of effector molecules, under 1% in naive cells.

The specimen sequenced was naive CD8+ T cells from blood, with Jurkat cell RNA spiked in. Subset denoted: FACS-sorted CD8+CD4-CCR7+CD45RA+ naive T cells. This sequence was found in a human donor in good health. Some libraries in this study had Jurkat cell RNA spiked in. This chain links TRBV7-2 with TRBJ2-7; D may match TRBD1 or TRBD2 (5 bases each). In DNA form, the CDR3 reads TGTGCCAGCAGCTCGAGGGGACGCTCCTACGAGCAGTACTTC. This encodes CASSSRGRSYEQYF. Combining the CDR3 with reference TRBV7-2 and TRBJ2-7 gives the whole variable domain GAGVSQSPSNKVTEKGKDVELRCDPISGHTALYWYRQSLGQGLEFLIYFQGNSAPDKSGLPSDRFSAERTGGSVSTLTIQRTQQEDSAVYLCASSSRGRSYEQYFGPGTRLTVT.